This TCR beta chain emerged from a study of shared clonotypes between healthy human individuals (dated by TCRdb to between 2020 and 2021). A note on the overall study: The cohort comprised two women and a few men aged 18 to 49 years. For each donor, CD4 naive and CD4 memory were each given three plates, CD8 naive was given two plates, and CD8 memory was given one plate. To estimate repertoire size and how much clonotype sharing occurs between individuals, the study deeply sequenced the blood TCR repertoires of roughly 5 healthy adults. To increase sequencing depth and limit assay-specific biases, TCR repertoire library preparation and sequencing were carried out by different laboratories using diverse techniques. Leukapheresis yielded between about 0.8 and 8.9 billion PBMCs per donor. The investigation overall reported the following: Naive subsets generally had larger estimated clonotype richness than memory subsets did. Pairwise subsampling indicated that sequencing depth was expected to affect the degree of clonotype sharing among donors. Across four donors, approximately 5% of naive CD4, more than 3% of naive CD8, about 2.3% of memory CD4, and 0.4% of memory CD8 clonotypes were shared. Because the study included a small number of donors, the genetic and exposure-history diversity represented was limited. Compared with non-shared clonotypes, the clonotypes found in all four sorted-subset donors had higher generation probabilities. Even with the large sequencing depth, rarefaction of the sorted-subset datasets indicated that sequencing was incomplete. Only blood was sampled, and tissue TCR repertoires likely differ from those in blood.

CDR3 length: 15 amino acids, cysteine to phenylalanine. The sequence is cut down to CDR3 DNA, 45 bases in frame from base 1. CDR1 and CDR2 are drawn from the germline V gene: SGHTA, FQGNSA. V trim: 5 bases; J trim: 2 bases; unmatched bases: 5. To note about this clone: It lacks a known antigen. No much larger clone is present one base from it, and per-base qualities are unavailable.

Using the deep immunoSEQ assay, multiplex PCR amplified TCR CDR3 regions from genomic DNA. For each cell subset, the extracted genomic DNA was distributed evenly across all wells of several immunoSEQ 96-well plates, and each plate served as one replicate. For sorted subsets, each replicate PCR was loaded with 200 ng genomic DNA, equivalent to 25,000 to 35,000 T cell genomes. Purified libraries were quantified with a Qubit 3.0 fluorometer, sized on a Bioanalyzer 2100, and re-quantified with the KAPA Library Quantification kit. Every immunoSEQ 96-well plate was sequenced on a dedicated single-read 150-cycle Illumina NextSeq 550 flow cell. As for the original processing: Because the immunoSEQ output included only junctional sequences and no quality scores, the filtering could not be the same as the filtering used for full-length reads. Sequences were annotated with PyIR, a Python wrapper for IgBLAST v1.9, using IMGT germline references to assign V/J genes and CDR3. Reads were removed for weak V/J assignments (E-value above 1e-6), missing CDR3, stop codons, out-of-frame junctions, or ambiguous translated residues. A V3J clonotype was defined by an identical inferred V gene, J gene, and CDR3 amino acid sequence. The percentage overlap between two repertoires was calculated by dividing the number of shared unique clonotypes by the size of the smaller repertoire. RTK rarefaction, the Chao1 estimator, and Recon v2.1 estimates of unobserved clonotypes were used to assess repertoire richness. For all TCRbeta clonotypes obtained by the gDNA method from four donors, generation probabilities were computed with OLGA. TCRdb mirrors the immuneACCESS table, restricted to in-frame sequences. Some clones are absent from its copies; in checked studies, under half trace to an unresolved V gene, and the reason for the others is unknown. The V and J calls and the clone size are those of that table, but D and trimming were determined from the DNA. Here the sample has some 690,000 clones; 80% to 95% occur a single time. The top ten clones comprise 30% to 40% of the sample.

Healthy HIV-negative adults with no recently reported acute infections or vaccinations were included as donors. Every donor was a Caucasian adult living in Nashville, Tennessee, USA. CD8 memory samples consisted of magnetically selected CD45RO+ cells combined with CCR7-negative CD45RA+ effector memory (TemRA) cells. After blood collection by leukapheresis, PBMCs were isolated using Ficoll-Histopaque density gradient centrifugation and then cryopreserved in the vapor phase of liquid nitrogen. Analytical flow cytometry was used to check the purity and quantity of every magnetically sorted T cell population. From each sorted fraction, genomic DNA was isolated and quantified by UV absorbance on a Nanodrop 2000c.

This receptor was identified in a man aged 18-30 years in good health. Some clones in this sample may be carry-over from other donors' samples. The specimen was memory CD8+ T cells from PBMCs. The label giving this sample's cell subset or site can be read as: CD45RO+ cells pooled with CCR7-negative TemRA cells. The chain joins TRBV7-2 to TRBJ2-5, with 10 middle bases fitting TRBD1. The CDR3 region reads CASSIGTGAQETQYF. The DNA reads TGTGCCAGCAGCATCGGGACAGGGGCGCAAGAGACCCAGTACTTC.